This T cell receptor beta chain was recorded in a study of identical twins. Study observations and caveats: Cross-sectional statistical analysis, not tracking of the same donors, underpinned the conclusions.

Unique molecular identifiers were present on the cDNA, and a universal primer site came from template switching. TCRdb reprocessed the 5' RACE reads with MiXCR, giving one entry per CDR3 protein. The sample has 220,000 or so distinct CDR3 sequences; roughly 7% are singletons. With 4 bases removed from V and 1 base from J, the gap between germline ends came to 17 bases. Germline V CDR1 and CDR2: MDHEN, SYDVKM. This CDR3 is 16 amino acids long. Only a few counts were recorded for this clonotype. Its antigen is undetermined. The data were also submitted as part of a second study, on yellow fever vaccine responses in identical twins.

The chain joins TRBV28 to TRBJ2-7; D not resolved. The clonotype comes from a woman younger than 30 in good health. Input material: memory (CD45RO+) T cells sorted from blood. CDR3 in DNA: TGTGCCAGCAGTTCACCAACCCGACTTCTATCCTACGAGCAGTACTTC. Encoded protein: CASSSPTRLLSYEQYF.